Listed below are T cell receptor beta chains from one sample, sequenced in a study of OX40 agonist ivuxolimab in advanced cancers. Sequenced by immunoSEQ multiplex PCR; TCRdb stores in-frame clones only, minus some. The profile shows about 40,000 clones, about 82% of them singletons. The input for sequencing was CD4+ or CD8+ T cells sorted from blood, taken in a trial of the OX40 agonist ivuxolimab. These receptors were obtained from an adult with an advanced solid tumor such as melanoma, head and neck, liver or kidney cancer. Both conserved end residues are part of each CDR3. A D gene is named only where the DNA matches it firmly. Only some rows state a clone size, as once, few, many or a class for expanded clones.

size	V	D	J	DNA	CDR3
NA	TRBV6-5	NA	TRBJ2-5	TGTGCCAGCAGTTACTCCCTATCCGTCCGGACCCAGTACTTC	CASSYSLSVRTQYF
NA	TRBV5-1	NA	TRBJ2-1	TGCGCCAGCAGCTTGAGCAATGAGCAGTTCTTC	CASSLSNEQFF
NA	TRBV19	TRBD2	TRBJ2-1	TGTGCCAGTAGTATAGGGGGGAGGGATATACACTACAATGAGCAGTTCTTC	CASSIGGRDIHYNEQFF
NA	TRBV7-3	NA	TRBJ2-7	TGTGCCAGCAGCTACTCTTGGGCAGGCTACGAGCAGTACTTC	CASSYSWAGYEQYF
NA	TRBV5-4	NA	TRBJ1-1	TGTGCCAGCAGCTTGGGGACCACCAACACTGAAGCTTTCTTT	CASSLGTTNTEAFF
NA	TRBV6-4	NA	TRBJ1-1	TGTGCCAGCAGTGAGTCCAGGAACACTGAAGCTTTCTTT	CASSESRNTEAFF
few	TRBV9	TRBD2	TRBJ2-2	TGTGCCAGCAGCTCGAGGGGACTAGCGGGACGGGAGCTGTTTTTT	CASSSRGLAGRELFF
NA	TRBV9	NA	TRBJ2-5	TGTGCCAGCAGCTTCTCCTGGGGGCAGGGGGAGACCCAGTACTTC	CASSFSWGQGETQYF
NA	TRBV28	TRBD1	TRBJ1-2	TGTGCCATCGGACAGGGTTGGGGCTACACCTTC	CAIGQGWGYTF
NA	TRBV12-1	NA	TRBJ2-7	TGTGCCAGCAGCTTTGTGGGCTACGAGCAGTACTTC	CASSFVGYEQYF
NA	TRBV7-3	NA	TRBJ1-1	TGTGCCAGCAGCTCGGGACCATCGAACACTGAAGCTTTCTTT	CASSSGPSNTEAFF
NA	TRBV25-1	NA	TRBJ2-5	TGTGCCAGCAGCGACGACAGCTCCACCGAGACCCAGTACTTC	CASSDDSSTETQYF
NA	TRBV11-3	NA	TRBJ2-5	TGTGCCAGCAGTAGACAGGACCAAGAGACCCAGTACTTC	CASSRQDQETQYF
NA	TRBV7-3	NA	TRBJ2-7	TGTGCCAGCAGCTTCGGGGAAATGTCGGTGCAGTACTTC	CASSFGEMSVQYF
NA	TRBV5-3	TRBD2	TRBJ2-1	TGTGCCAGAAGCTCTTTAGCGGGGGGGCGAGGTGAGCAGTTCTTC	CARSSLAGGRGEQFF
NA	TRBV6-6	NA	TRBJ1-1	TGTGCCACCTATACCAACGCTGAAGCTTTCTTT	CATYTNAEAFF
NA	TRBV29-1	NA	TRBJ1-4	TGCAGCGTTGGTAGGACAACGGGGGAAAAACTGTTTTTT	CSVGRTTGEKLFF
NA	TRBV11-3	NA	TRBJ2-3	TGTGCCAGCAGCTTAGGCCTGGGGTTTGAGATATATTTT	CASSLGLGFEIYF
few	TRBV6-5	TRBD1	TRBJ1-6	TGTGCCAGCAGCCCGGACAGGGGAACTTCACCCCTCCACTTT	CASSPDRGTSPLHF
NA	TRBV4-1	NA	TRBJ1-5	TGCGCCAGCAGCCAAGTAGTTCTTCGACCCCAGCATTTT	CASSQVVLRPQHF